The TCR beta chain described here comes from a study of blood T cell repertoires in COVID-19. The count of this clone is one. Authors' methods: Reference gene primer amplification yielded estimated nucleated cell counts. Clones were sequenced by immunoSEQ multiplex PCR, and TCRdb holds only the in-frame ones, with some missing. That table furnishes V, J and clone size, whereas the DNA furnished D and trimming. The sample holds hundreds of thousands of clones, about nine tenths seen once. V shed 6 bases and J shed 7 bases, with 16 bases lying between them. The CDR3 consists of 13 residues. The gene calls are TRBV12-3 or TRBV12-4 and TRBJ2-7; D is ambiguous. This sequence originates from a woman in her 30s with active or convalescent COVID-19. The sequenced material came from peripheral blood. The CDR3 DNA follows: TGTGCCAGCAGAAATGAGCGTCGTGGGGAGCAGTACTTC. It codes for CASRNERRGEQYF.